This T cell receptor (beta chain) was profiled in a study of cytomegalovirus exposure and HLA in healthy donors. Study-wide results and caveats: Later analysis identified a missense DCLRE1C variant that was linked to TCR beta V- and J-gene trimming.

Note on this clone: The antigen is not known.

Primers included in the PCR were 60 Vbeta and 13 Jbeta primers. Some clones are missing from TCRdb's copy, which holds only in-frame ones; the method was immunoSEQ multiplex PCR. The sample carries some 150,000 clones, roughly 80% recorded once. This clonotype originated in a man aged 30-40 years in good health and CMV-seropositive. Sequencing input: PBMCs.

The CDR3 DNA sequence: TGTGCCAGCAGCACCCCCGGGACATCGAATGAAAAACTGTTTTTT. As protein: CASSTPGTSNEKLFF. The chain is built from TRBV14 and TRBJ1-4, with a possible D match to TRBD1 (6 bases). Germline V CDR1 and CDR2: SGHDN, FVKESK. The CDR3 sequence is 15 residues long. V lost 5 bases to trimming and J lost 5 bases, with 15 bases between them.